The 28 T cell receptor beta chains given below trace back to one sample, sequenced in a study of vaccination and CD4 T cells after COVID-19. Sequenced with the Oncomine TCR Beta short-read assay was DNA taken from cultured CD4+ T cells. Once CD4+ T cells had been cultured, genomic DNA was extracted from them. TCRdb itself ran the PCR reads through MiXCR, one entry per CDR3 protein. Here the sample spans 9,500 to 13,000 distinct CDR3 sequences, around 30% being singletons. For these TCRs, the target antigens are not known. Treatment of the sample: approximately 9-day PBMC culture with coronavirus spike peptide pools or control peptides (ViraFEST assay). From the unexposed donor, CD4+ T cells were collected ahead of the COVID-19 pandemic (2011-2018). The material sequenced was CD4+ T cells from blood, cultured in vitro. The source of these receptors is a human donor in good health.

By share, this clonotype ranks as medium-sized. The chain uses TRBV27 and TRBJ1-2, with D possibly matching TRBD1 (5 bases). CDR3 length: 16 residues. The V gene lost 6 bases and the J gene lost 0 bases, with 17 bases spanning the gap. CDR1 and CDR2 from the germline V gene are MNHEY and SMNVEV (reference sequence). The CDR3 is CASRGDGLTANYGYTF. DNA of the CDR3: TGTGCCAGCAGGGGGGACGGGCTAACAGCTAACTATGGCTACACCTTC.

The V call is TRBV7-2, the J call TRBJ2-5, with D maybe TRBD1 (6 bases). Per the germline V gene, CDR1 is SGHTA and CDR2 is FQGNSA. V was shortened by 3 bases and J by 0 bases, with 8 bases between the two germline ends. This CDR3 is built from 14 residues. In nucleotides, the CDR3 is TGTGCCAGCAGCTTCTGGACAGACCAAGAGACCCAGTACTTC. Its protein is CASSFWTDQETQYF. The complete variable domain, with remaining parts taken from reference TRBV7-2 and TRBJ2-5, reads GAGVSQSPSNKVTEKGKDVELRCDPISGHTALYWYRQSLGQGLEFLIYFQGNSAPDKSGLPSDRFSAERTGGSVSTLTIQRTQQEDSAVYLCASSFWTDQETQYFGPGTRLLVL.

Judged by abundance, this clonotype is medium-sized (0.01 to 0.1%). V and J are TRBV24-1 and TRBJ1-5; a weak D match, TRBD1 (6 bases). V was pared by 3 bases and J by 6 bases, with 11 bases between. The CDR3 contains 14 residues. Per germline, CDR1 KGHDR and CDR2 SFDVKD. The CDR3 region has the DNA TGTGCCACCAGTGATACGGGGGCTCGTCAGCCCCAGCATTTT. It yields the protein CATSDTGARQPQHF.

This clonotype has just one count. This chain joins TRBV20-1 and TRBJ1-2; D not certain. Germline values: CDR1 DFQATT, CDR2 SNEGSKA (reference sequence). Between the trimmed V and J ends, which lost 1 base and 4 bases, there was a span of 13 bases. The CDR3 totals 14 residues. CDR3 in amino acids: CSARAMESFYGYTF. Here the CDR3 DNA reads TGCAGTGCTAGAGCGATGGAATCCTTCTATGGCTACACCTTC.

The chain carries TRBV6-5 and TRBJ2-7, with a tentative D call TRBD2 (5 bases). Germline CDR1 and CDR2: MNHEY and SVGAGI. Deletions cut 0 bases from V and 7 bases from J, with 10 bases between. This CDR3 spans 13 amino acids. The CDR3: CASSYSTGWEQYF. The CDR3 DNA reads TGTGCCAGCAGTTACTCCACGGGGTGGGAGCAGTACTTC.

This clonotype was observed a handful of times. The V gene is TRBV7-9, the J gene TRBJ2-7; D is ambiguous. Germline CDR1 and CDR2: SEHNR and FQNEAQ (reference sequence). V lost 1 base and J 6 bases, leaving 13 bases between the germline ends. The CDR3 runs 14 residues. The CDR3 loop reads CASSLGQPTSEQYF. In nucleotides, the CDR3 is TGTGCCAGCAGCTTAGGTCAGCCTACCTCCGAGCAGTACTTC.

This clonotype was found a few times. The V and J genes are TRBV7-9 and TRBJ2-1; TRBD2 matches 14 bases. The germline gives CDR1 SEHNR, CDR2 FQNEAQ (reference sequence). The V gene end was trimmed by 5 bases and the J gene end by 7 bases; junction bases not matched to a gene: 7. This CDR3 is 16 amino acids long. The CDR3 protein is CASSNTGTSGRNEQFF. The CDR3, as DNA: TGTGCCAGCAGCAACACCGGGACTAGCGGGAGAAATGAGCAGTTCTTC.

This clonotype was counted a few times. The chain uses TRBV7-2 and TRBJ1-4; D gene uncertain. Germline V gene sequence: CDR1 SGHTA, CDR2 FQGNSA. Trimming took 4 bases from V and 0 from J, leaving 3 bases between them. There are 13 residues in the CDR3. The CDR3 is CASSSSTNEKLFF. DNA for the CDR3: TGTGCCAGCAGCTCATCAACTAATGAAAAACTGTTTTTT. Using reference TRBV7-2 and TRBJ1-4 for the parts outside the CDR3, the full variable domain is GAGVSQSPSNKVTEKGKDVELRCDPISGHTALYWYRQSLGQGLEFLIYFQGNSAPDKSGLPSDRFSAERTGGSVSTLTIQRTQQEDSAVYLCASSSSTNEKLFFGSGTQLSVL.

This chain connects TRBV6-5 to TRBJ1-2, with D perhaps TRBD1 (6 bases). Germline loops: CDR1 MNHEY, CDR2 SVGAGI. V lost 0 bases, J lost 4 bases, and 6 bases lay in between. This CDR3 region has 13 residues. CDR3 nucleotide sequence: TGTGCCAGCAGTTACTCCAGGGGCTATGGCTACACCTTC. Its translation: CASSYSRGYGYTF.

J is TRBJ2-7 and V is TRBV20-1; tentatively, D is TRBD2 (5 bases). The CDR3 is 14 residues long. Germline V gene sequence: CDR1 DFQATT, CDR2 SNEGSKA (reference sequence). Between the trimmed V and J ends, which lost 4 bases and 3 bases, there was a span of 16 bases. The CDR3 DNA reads TGCAGTGCTATTAACCGGAGGTCGGGCTACGAGCAGTACTTC. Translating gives CSAINRRSGYEQYF.

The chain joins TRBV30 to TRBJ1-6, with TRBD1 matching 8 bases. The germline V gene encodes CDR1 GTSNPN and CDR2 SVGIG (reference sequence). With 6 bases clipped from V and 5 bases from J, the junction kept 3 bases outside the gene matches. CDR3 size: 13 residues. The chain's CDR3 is CACSTGDNSPLHF. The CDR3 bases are TGTGCCTGCTCGACAGGGGATAATTCACCCCTCCACTTT.

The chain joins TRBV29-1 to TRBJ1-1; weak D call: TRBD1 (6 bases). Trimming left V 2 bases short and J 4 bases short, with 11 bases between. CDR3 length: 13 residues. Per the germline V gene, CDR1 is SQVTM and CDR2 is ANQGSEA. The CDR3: CSVEWGQGTEAFF. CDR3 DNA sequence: TGCAGCGTTGAATGGGGGCAAGGCACTGAAGCTTTCTTT.

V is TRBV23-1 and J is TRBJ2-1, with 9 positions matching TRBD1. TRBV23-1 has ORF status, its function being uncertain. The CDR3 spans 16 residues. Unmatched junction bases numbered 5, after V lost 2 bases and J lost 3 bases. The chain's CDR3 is CASSQQPGQGYNEQFF. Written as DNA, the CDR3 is TGCGCCAGCAGTCAACAACCGGGACAGGGCTACAATGAGCAGTTCTTC.

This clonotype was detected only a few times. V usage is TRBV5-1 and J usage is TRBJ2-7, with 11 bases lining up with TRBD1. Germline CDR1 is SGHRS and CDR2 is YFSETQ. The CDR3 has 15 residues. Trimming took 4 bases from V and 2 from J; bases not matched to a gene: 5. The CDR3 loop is CASSTGQGVPYEQYF. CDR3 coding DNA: TGCGCCAGCAGCACGGGACAGGGGGTCCCCTACGAGCAGTACTTC.

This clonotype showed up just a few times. The CDR3 DNA reads TGCAGTGCTATCGGACCTAACTCCTACAATGAGCAGTTCTTC. It codes for CSAIGPNSYNEQFF. The gene calls are TRBV20-1 and TRBJ2-1; D is unclear. The germline CDR1 and CDR2 sequences are DFQATT and SNEGSKA (reference sequence). Trimming removed 4 bases from V and 0 bases from J, with 10 bases in between. This CDR3 has 14 residues.

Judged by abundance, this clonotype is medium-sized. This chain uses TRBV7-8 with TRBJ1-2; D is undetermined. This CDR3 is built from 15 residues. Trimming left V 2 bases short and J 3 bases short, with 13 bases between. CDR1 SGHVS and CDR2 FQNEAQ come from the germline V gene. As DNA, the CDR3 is TGTGCCAGCAGCTTAATAGCGGCTAGGGACTATGGCTACACCTTC. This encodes CASSLIAARDYGYTF.

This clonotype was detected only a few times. The CDR3 loop reads CASRILQQGSTEAFF. The DNA of the CDR3 is TGTGCCAGCAGAATATTACAACAGGGGAGCACTGAAGCTTTCTTT. The chain links TRBV27 to TRBJ1-1; 7 nucleotides agree with TRBD1. V lost 6 bases to trimming and J lost 4 bases; unmatched junction nucleotides: 11. The CDR3 covers 15 residues. In germline, CDR1 is MNHEY, CDR2 SMNVEV (reference sequence).

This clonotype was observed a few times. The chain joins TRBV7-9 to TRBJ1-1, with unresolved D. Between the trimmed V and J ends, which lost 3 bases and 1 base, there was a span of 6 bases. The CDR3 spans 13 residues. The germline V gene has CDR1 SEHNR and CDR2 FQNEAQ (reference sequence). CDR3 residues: CASSFTSNTEAFF. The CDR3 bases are TGTGCCAGCAGCTTCACATCGAACACTGAAGCTTTCTTT.

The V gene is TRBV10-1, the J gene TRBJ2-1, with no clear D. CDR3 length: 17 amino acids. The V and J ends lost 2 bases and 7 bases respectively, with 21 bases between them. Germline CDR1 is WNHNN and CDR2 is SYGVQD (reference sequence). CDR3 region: CASSEVEELNPTNEQFF. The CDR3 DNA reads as TGCGCCAGCAGTGAGGTGGAAGAGCTAAATCCGACAAATGAGCAGTTCTTC.

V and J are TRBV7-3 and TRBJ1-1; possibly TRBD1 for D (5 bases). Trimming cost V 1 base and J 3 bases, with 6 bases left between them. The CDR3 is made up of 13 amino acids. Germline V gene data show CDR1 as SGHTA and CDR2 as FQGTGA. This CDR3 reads CASSLKGDTEAFF. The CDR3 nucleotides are TGTGCCAGCAGCTTAAAAGGGGACACTGAAGCTTTCTTT.

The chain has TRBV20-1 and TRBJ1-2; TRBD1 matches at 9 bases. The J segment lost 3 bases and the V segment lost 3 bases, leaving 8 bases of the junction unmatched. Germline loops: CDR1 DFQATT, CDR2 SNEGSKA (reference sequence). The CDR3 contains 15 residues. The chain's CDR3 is CSASRGQGLDYGYTF. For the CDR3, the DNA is TGCAGTGCTAGCCGGGGACAGGGATTGGACTATGGCTACACCTTC.

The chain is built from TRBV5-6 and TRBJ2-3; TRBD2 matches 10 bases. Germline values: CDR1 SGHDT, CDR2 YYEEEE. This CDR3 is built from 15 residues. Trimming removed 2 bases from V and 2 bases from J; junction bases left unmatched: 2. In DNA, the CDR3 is TGTGCCAGCAGCTTAGGACTAGCGGCCACAGATACGCAGTATTTT. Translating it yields CASSLGLAATDTQYF.

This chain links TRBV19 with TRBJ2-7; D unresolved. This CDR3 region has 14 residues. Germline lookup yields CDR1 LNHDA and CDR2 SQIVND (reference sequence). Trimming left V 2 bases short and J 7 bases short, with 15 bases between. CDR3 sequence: CASSITLESREQYF. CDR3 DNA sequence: TGTGCCAGTAGTATAACCCTTGAATCGCGTGAGCAGTACTTC.

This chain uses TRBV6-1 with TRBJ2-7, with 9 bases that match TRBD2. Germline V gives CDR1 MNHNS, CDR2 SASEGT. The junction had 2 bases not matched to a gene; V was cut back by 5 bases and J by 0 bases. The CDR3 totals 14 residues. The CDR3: CASSQGLASYEQYF. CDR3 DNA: TGTGCCAGCAGTCAGGGACTAGCCTCCTACGAGCAGTACTTC.

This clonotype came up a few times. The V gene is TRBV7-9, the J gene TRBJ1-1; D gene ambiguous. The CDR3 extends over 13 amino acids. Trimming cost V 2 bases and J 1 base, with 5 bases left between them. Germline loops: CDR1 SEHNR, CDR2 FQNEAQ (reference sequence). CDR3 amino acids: CASSLHGNTEAFF. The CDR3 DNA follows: TGTGCCAGCAGCTTACACGGGAACACTGAAGCTTTCTTT.

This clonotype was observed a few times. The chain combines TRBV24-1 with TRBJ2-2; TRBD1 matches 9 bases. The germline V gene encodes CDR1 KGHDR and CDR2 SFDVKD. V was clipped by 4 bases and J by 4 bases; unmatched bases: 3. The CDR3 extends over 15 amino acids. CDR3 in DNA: TGTGCCACCAGTGACACGGACAGGGGCACCGGGGAGCTGTTTTTT. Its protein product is CATSDTDRGTGELFF.

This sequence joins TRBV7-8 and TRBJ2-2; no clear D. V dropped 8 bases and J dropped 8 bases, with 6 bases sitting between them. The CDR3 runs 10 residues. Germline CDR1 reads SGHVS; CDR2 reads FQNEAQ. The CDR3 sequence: CASARGELFF. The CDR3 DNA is TGTGCCAGCGCACGAGGGGAGCTGTTTTTT.

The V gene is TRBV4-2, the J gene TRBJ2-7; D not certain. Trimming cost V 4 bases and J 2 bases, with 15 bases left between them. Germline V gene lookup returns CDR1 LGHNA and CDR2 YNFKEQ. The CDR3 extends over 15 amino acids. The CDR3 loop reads CASSLVRTATYEQYF. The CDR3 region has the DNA TGTGCCAGCAGCCTAGTTAGGACGGCAACCTACGAGCAGTACTTC.